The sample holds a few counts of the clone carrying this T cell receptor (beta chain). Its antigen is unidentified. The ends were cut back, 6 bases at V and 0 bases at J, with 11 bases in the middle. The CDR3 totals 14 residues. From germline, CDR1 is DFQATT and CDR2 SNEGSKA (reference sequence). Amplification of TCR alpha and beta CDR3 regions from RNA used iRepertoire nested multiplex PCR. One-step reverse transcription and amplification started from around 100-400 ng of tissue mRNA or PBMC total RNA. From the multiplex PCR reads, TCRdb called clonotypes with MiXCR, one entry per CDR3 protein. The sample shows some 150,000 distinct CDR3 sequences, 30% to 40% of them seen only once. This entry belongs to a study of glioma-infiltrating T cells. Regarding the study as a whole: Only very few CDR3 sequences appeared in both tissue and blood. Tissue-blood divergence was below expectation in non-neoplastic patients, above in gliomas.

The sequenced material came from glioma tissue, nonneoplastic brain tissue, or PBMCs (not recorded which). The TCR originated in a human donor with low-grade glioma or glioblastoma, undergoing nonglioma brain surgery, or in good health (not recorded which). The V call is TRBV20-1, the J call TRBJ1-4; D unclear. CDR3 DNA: TGCAGTGCGACACCGGCCTCAACTAATGAAAAACTGTTTTTT. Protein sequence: CSATPASTNEKLFF.